This T cell receptor beta chain was captured by sequencing in a study of blood T cell repertoires in COVID-19. CDR3 size: 15 residues. Trimming stripped 0 bases from V and 7 bases from J, with 11 bases between. Per the germline V gene, CDR1 is SGHKS and CDR2 is YYEKEE (reference sequence). This clone appeared a few times. As processed by the authors: Estimation of nucleated cell counts relied on the amplification of reference gene primers. The table came from immunoSEQ multiplex PCR; TCRdb's copy has only in-frame clones and leaves some out. V and J calls plus clone size are reproduced from that table; the DNA served to infer D and trimming. Of around 200,000 clones listed, about 89% are singletons.

Material: peripheral blood. V gene TRBV5-5 combines with J gene TRBJ1-6; possible D gene TRBD1, 6 bases. This receptor was identified in a man aged 65 to 79 with acute or convalescent COVID-19. CDR3 region: CASSLDGQLNSPLHF. The DNA for the CDR3 is TGTGCCAGCAGCTTGGACGGACAGCTGAATTCACCCCTCCACTTT.